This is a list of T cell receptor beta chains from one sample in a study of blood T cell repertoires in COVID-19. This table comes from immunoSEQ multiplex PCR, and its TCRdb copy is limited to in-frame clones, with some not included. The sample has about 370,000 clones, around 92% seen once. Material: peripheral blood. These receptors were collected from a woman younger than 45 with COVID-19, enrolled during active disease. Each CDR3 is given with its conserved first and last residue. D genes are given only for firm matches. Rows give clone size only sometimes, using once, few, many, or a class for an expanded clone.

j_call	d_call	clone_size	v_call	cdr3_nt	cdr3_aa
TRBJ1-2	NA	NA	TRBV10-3	TGTGCCATCAGTCAAGGGGGAGATGGCTACACCTTC	CAISQGGDGYTF
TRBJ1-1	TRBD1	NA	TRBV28	TGTGCCAGCAGTCACCACAGGGGGCTTTCGAACACTGAAGCTTTCTTT	CASSHHRGLSNTEAFF
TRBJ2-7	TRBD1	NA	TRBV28	TGTGCCAGCAGTTTTGGACAGGGGGGCTACGAGCAGTACTTC	CASSFGQGGYEQYF
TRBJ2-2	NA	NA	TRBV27	TGTGCCAGCAGTTTACGCTACTACGCCTCGTATCCCGGGGAGCTGTTTTTT	CASSLRYYASYPGELFF
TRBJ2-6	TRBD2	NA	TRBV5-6	TGTGCCAGCAGCTTACTAGCGGGAGGGACTGGGGCCAACGTCCTGACTTTC	CASSLLAGGTGANVLTF
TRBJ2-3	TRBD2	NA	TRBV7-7	TGTGCTAGCAGCTCACTCGGGACTAGCGGGGTCTATACGCAGTATTTT	CASSSLGTSGVYTQYF
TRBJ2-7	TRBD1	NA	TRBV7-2	TGTGCCAGCAGCTTAGCGGACAGGGGCCACGAGCAGTACTTC	CASSLADRGHEQYF
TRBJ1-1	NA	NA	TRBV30	TGTGCCTGGAGTACGGGTAGAGGAGTTGGAGCTTTCTTT	CAWSTGRGVGAFF
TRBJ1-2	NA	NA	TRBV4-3	TGCGCCAGCAGCCAAGGGGGCGTGAACTATGGCTACACCTTC	CASSQGGVNYGYTF
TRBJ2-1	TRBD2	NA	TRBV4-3	TGCGCCAGCAGCCAAGAGGTAGCGGGAGTGGGTAATGAGCAGTTCTTC	CASSQEVAGVGNEQFF
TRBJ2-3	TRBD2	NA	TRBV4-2	TGTGCCAGCAGCCAAGATTCGGGACTAGGGTTAGATACGCAGTATTTT	CASSQDSGLGLDTQYF
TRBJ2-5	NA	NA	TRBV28	TGTGCCAGCAGTTTAGGCCCTAGTCAAGAGACCCAGTACTTC	CASSLGPSQETQYF
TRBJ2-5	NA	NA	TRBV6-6	TGTGCCAGCAGAACGGTGCAGGGGAGCGAGACCCAGTACTTC	CASRTVQGSETQYF
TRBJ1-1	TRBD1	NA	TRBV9	TGTGCCAGCAGCGTAGTAGTTGACAGGGGGAAAAACCCGAACACTGAAGCTTTCTTT	CASSVVVDRGKNPNTEAFF
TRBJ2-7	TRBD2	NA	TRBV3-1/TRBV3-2	TGTGCCAGCAGCCAAGGGGACCTAGCGGGGGGTTCCTACGAGCAGTACTTC	CASSQGDLAGGSYEQYF
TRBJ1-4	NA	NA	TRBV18	TGTGCCAGCTCAGCGACTAATGAAAAACTGTTTTTT	CASSATNEKLFF
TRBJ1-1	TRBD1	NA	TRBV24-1	TGTGCCTCAAGGGGGCGGGGGGACACTGAAGCTTTCTTT	CASRGRGDTEAFF
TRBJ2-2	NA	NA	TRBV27	TGTGCCAGCAGTTTAGGGACTGGGCTCGGGGAGCTGTTTTTT	CASSLGTGLGELFF
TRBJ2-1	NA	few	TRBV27	TGTGCCAGCAGCCCTGGGCCGTCGGGAGCAGAGCAGTTCTTC	CASSPGPSGAEQFF
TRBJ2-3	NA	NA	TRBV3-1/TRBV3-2	TGTGCCAGCAGCCAACGAAGCAATACGCAGTATTTT	CASSQRSNTQYF
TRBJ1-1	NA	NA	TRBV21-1	TGTGCCAGCAGCAAAGTGGAGTGTTTGAACACTGAAGCTTTCTTT	CASSKVECLNTEAFF
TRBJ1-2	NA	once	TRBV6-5	TGTGCCAGCAGTTACTCCGGGGGGCAGAGCGGCTACACCTTC	CASSYSGGQSGYTF
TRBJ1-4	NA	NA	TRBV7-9	TGTGCCAGCAGCCCTCCCGGGGGTTCAACTAATGAAAAACTGTTTTTT	CASSPPGGSTNEKLFF
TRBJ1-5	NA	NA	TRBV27	TGTGCCAGCAGTCGATACCCACTTCAGCCCCAGCATTTT	CASSRYPLQPQHF
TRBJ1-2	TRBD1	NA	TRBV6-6	TGTGCCAGCAGGGCAGGGACAGACTATGGCTACACCTTC	CASRAGTDYGYTF
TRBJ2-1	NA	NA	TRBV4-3	TGCGCCAGCAGCCAAGATACCTACAATGAGCAGTTCTTC	CASSQDTYNEQFF
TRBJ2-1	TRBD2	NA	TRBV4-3	TGCGCCAGCAGCCAGGGACCCGGGGCTAGCGGGAGAACCTACAATGAGCAGTTCTTC	CASSQGPGASGRTYNEQFF
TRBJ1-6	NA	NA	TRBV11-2	TGTGCCAGCAGCGATCCAGGGCTCTCCTATAATTCACCCCTCCACTTT	CASSDPGLSYNSPLHF
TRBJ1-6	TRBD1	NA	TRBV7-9	TGTGCCAGCAGCTTAGCAGGATCGGGACAGGGTAATTCACCCCTCCACTTT	CASSLAGSGQGNSPLHF
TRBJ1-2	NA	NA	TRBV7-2	TGTGCCAGCAGCTTAATTTCCACAGCGGACGGCTACACCTTC	CASSLISTADGYTF
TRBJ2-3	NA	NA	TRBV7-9	TGTGCCAGCAGCTTAGTCGGAGGGGGCGCATCAGATACGCAGTATTTT	CASSLVGGGASDTQYF
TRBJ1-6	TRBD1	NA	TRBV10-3	TGTGCCACACTGGGACAGGACCAGTTTAATTCACCCCTCCACTTT	CATLGQDQFNSPLHF
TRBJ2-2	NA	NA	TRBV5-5	TGTGCCAGCAGCTTCGGGCTTGGGACTGTCTTAAGAGGGGAGCTGTTTTTT	CASSFGLGTVLRGELFF
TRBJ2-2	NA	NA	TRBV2	TGTGCCAGCAGTTTGTTAGGCAGGGTCAACACCGGGGAGCTGTTTTTT	CASSLLGRVNTGELFF
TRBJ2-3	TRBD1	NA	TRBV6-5	TGTGCCAGCAGGAAAACAGGGGGACGCACAGATACGCAGTATTTT	CASRKTGGRTDTQYF
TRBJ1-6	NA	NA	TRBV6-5	TGTGCCATCTGGCCCCGGGGGGATTCACCCCTCCACTTT	CAIWPRGDSPLHF
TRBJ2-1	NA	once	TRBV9	TGTGCCAGCACCAATGGGGCGGATGAGCAGTTCTTC	CASTNGADEQFF
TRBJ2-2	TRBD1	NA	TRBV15	TGTGCCACCAGCAGAGTCAACAGGGGCAACACCGGGGAGCTGTTTTTT	CATSRVNRGNTGELFF
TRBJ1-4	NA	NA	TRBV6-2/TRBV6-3	TGTGCCAGCAGTTACGAACAGGGAAGAAAACTGTTTTTT	CASSYEQGRKLFF